The sequence of this T cell receptor (beta chain) was determined in a study of T cells after yellow fever vaccination. Across the whole study: Fractions with few cells were prepared using SMART-Seq v4 Ultra Low Input.

V lost 6 bases and J 5 bases, leaving 16 bases between the germline ends. CDR1 MNHEY and CDR2 SVGAGI come from the germline V gene. CDR3 length: 14 amino acids. Template switching by 5'RACE produced TCR cDNA, adding a universal primer site and UMIs. Each CDR3 protein is one row after TCRdb ran MiXCR on the 5' RACE reads. The sample carries 300,000 to 400,000 distinct CDR3 sequences, about 11% recorded once. Whole-study findings and limits: A small share of clonotypes appeared in both CD4 and CD8 compartments. At approximately 96% for CD4 and 75% to 90% for CD8, most primary-vaccination clones showed up again after the booster.

This clonotype has just a few counts. Its target is unknown. The specimen comprised CD4+ T cells sorted from PBMCs, sampled 45 days after the yellow fever booster vaccination. V is TRBV6-5 and J is TRBJ2-5; maybe TRBD1 (6 bases). The receptor was derived from a man aged 18 to 29 who received the YFV17D yellow fever vaccine. CDR3 nucleotide sequence: TGTGCCAGCAGGAGTACAGGGATTTACGAGACCCAGTACTTC. Its translation is CASRSTGIYETQYF.